This entry describes one T cell receptor beta chain. This clone was seen only once. What antigen it recognizes has not been identified. No much larger clonotype is one base removed from it; base qualities were not supplied. This entry belongs to a study of control samples from healthy donors and cancer patients (dated by TCRdb to about 2020). Libraries were made using the immunoSEQ multiplex PCR assay. Drawn from immuneACCESS, this table holds only the in-frame rearrangements with V and J called that TCRdb kept. Clones are partly lost; checked studies trace under half to an unresolved V gene and leave the rest unexplained. This sample gives about 69,000 clones in total; roughly 84% of them show up just once. Jointly, the top ten make up approximately 2.9% of the sample. The CDR3 covers 16 residues, taking in both the cysteine and the phenylalanine. Only the CDR3 DNA stays, 48 bases, in frame from base 1. The germline V gene encodes CDR1 LGHDT and CDR2 YNNKEL (reference sequence). Trimming accounts for 2 bases at V and 5 bases at J, while the number of junction bases matched to no gene is 6.

The specimen sequenced was PBMCs. The chain is assembled from TRBV3-1 (or the pseudogene TRBV3-2) and TRBJ1-5; TRBD1 agrees with 10 junctional bases. This TCR was sampled from a woman between 45 and 60 years old with lung cancer. The CDR3 protein: CASSQSWGQGYQPQHF. The nucleotide sequence reads TGTGCCAGCAGCCAATCCTGGGGACAGGGGTATCAGCCCCAGCATTTT.